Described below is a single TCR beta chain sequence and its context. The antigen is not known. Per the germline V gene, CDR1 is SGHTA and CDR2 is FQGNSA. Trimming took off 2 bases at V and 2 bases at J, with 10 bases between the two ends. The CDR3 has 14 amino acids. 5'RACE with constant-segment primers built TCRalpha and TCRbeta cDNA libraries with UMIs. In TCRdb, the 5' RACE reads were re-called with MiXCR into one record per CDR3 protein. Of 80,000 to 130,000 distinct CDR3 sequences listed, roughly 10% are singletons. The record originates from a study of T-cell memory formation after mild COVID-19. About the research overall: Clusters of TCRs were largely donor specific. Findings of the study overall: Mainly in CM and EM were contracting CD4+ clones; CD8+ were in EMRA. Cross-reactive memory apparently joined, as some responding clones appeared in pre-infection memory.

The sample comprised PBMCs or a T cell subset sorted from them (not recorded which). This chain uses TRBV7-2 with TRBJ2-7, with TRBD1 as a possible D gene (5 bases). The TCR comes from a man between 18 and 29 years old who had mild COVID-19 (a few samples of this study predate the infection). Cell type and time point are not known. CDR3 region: CASSLTGPTYEQYF. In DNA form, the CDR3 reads TGTGCCAGCAGCTTAACAGGTCCAACCTACGAGCAGTACTTC.